Below, 30 T cell receptor beta chains from the same sample are listed, as sequenced in a study of blood T cell repertoires in COVID-19. TCRdb's copy holds only in-frame clones and misses some; the assay was immunoSEQ multiplex PCR. The sample lists 150,000 to 200,000 clones, about four fifths occurring once. Specimen: PBMCs or T cells enriched from blood (not recorded which). These receptors came from a man aged 50-59 years who had recovered from COVID-19.

The V gene is TRBV6-2 or TRBV6-3, the J gene TRBJ1-2, with D tentatively TRBD1 (5 bases). This CDR3 has 15 amino acids. V was trimmed by 7 bases and J by 4 bases, leaving 19 bases between them. Germline assignment: CDR1 MNHEY and CDR2 SVGEGT. CDR3 region: CASTPPGRGGYGYTF. CDR3 nucleotide sequence: TGTGCCAGCACCCCACCCGGGAGGGGTGGCTATGGCTACACCTTC.

This clone occurred a few times. At the DNA level, this CDR3 is encoded by other sequences in the same sample as well. This sequence joins TRBV18 and TRBJ1-6; a possible D gene is TRBD1 (5 bases). This CDR3 has 13 residues. Trimming stripped 3 bases from V and 7 bases from J, with 7 bases between. In germline, CDR1 is KGHSH, CDR2 LQKENI. This CDR3 is CASSPGGNSPLHF. The CDR3 DNA sequence: TGTGCCAGCTCACCCGGGGGGAATTCACCCCTCCACTTT.

The chain combines TRBV4-1 with TRBJ2-7, with D possibly being TRBD1 (5 bases). Germline CDR1 reads MGHRA; CDR2 reads YSYEKL. This CDR3 is built from 15 residues. The germline V and J ends were trimmed by 6 bases and 1 base, with 16 bases remaining between them. In nucleotides, the CDR3 is TGCGCCAGCAGACCGACAGAGCTTAGTTCCTACGAGCAGTACTTC. Amino acids: CASRPTELSSYEQYF.

The chain carries TRBV29-1 and TRBJ1-5, with 7 nucleotides matching TRBD1. Trimming at V came to 5 bases and at J to 2 bases, leaving 6 bases not matched to a gene. CDR1 and CDR2 (germline): SQVTM, ANQGSEA. The CDR3 covers 14 residues. CDR3 amino acids: CSVRTGVGNQPQHF. The CDR3 DNA is TGCAGCGTTCGAACAGGGGTGGGCAATCAGCCCCAGCATTTT.

J is TRBJ2-2 and V is TRBV3-1 (or the pseudogene TRBV3-2), with 9 bases identical to TRBD1. CDR3 length: 16 amino acids. V was clipped by 1 base and J by 2 bases; unmatched bases: 2. Germline CDR1 and CDR2: LGHDT and YNNKEL (reference sequence). CDR3 region: CASSQATGGNTGELFF. DNA for the CDR3: TGTGCCAGCAGCCAAGCGACAGGGGGTAACACCGGGGAGCTGTTTTTT.

This clone came up once. The chain links TRBV3-1 (or the pseudogene TRBV3-2) to TRBJ2-7; 9 positions agree with TRBD1. The V gene end was trimmed by 0 bases and the J gene end by 6 bases; junction bases not matched to a gene: 6. The CDR3 spans 15 residues. The germline gives CDR1 LGHDT, CDR2 YNNKEL (reference sequence). The CDR3 DNA reads as TGTGCCAGCAGCCAAGATCTGACAGGGGGGCGCGAGCAGTACTTC. This gives the protein CASSQDLTGGREQYF.

This clone turned up a few times. The chain employs TRBV29-1 and TRBJ2-1; maybe TRBD1 (5 bases). Germline V gene data show CDR1 as SQVTM and CDR2 as ANQGSEA. The CDR3 sequence is 14 residues long. V lost 6 bases to trimming and J lost 2 bases, with 14 bases between them. Here the CDR3 reads CSVFYQGAYNEQFF. The CDR3 DNA reads as TGCAGCGTATTTTATCAGGGTGCCTACAATGAGCAGTTCTTC.

The J gene is TRBJ2-1, the V gene TRBV5-1, with D possibly matching TRBD1 (6 bases). This CDR3 contains 15 residues. CDR1 and CDR2 from the germline V gene are SGHRS and YFSETQ. V was shortened by 2 bases and J by 4 bases, with 13 bases between the two germline ends. The DNA for the CDR3 is TGCGCCAGCAGCTTTTCACCGGGACAATACAATGAGCAGTTCTTC. Its protein product is CASSFSPGQYNEQFF.

The chain employs TRBV28 and TRBJ2-2, with 11 bases fitting TRBD2. This CDR3 comprises 19 residues. The V segment lost 6 bases and the J segment 0 bases; nucleotides outside the gene matches: 12. In germline, CDR1 is MDHEN, CDR2 SYDVKM. CDR3 nucleotides: TGTGCCAGCAGCACCGGACTAGCGGGCTTAGTCGCGAACACCGGGGAGCTGTTTTTT. Its translation is CASSTGLAGLVANTGELFF. Full variable domain (missing parts from reference TRBV28 and TRBJ2-2): DVKVTQSSRYLVKRTGEKVFLECVQDMDHENMFWYRQDPGLGLRLIYFSYDVKMKEKGDIPEGYSVSREKKERFSLILESASTNQTSMYLCASSTGLAGLVANTGELFFGEGSRLTVL.

CDR3 protein: CASSSLVDQPQHF. As DNA, the CDR3 is TGTGCCAGCAGTTCCCTAGTAGATCAGCCCCAGCATTTT. The V call is TRBV12-3 or TRBV12-4, the J call TRBJ1-5, with D unclear. V lost 4 bases, J lost 5 bases, and 9 bases lay in between. The CDR3 totals 13 residues.

The chain combines TRBV7-2 with TRBJ1-1; unclear D gene. Trimming took 3 bases from V and 1 from J, leaving 6 bases between them. In germline, CDR1 is SGHTA, CDR2 FQGNSA. There are 13 residues in the CDR3. CDR3 sequence reads: CASSLGRNTEAFF. The CDR3 DNA reads as TGTGCCAGCAGCTTGGGCAGGAACACTGAAGCTTTCTTT.

This chain links TRBV18 with TRBJ1-1; 10 positions match TRBD1. Looked up from germline, CDR1 is KGHSH and CDR2 is LQKENI. The CDR3 covers 13 residues. The V and J ends lost 8 bases and 4 bases, in that order; junction bases with no gene match: 4. CDR3 nucleotide sequence: TGTGCCAGCCGGGGACAGGGGAGCACTGAAGCTTTCTTT. Translated, it gives CASRGQGSTEAFF.

This clone was recorded a few times. V and J are TRBV18 and TRBJ1-1; possibly TRBD1 for D (5 bases). Trimming removed 2 bases at V and 3 bases at J, with 10 bases between. In germline, CDR1 is KGHSH, CDR2 LQKENI. The length of the CDR3 is 14 residues. The CDR3 region has the DNA TGTGCCAGCTCACCAAGGGGCAGGGACACTGAAGCTTTCTTT. This codes for CASSPRGRDTEAFF.

V gene TRBV3-1 (or the pseudogene TRBV3-2) combines with J gene TRBJ1-2; the D is unclear. The germline V gene has CDR1 LGHDT and CDR2 YNNKEL (reference sequence). This CDR3 is 14 amino acids long. Trimming left V 1 base short and J 8 bases short, with 14 bases between. In nucleotides, the CDR3 is TGTGCCAGCAGCCAAGTTACCGCAGGTTCCGGCTACACCTTC. It is translated as CASSQVTAGSGYTF.

This rearrangement joins TRBV3-1 (or the pseudogene TRBV3-2) to TRBJ1-3; possibly TRBD1 for D (5 bases). CDR1 and CDR2 (germline): LGHDT, YNNKEL (reference sequence). CDR3 length: 14 residues. V shed 3 bases and J shed 0 bases, with 6 bases lying between them. The CDR3 DNA reads as TGTGCCAGCAGCCAGACAGACTCTGGAAACACCATATATTTT. This gives the protein CASSQTDSGNTIYF.

The chain couples TRBV19 to TRBJ2-5, with 9 bases fitting TRBD1. J was trimmed by 5 bases and V by 6 bases; bases with no gene match: 4. CDR3 length: 13 amino acids. The germline V gene encodes CDR1 LNHDA and CDR2 SQIVND (reference sequence). CDR3 DNA sequence: TGTGCCAGTAGGGGGACAGGGAGCGAGACCCAGTACTTC. Protein product: CASRGTGSETQYF. The whole variable domain, filled in from reference TRBV19 and TRBJ2-5, reads DGGITQSPKYLFRKEGQNVTLSCEQNLNHDAMYWYRQDPGQGLRLIYYSQIVNDFQKGDIAEGYSVSREKKESFPLTVTSAQKNPTAFYLCASRGTGSETQYFGPGTRLLVL.

The chain recombines TRBV14 with TRBJ2-1, with 7 bases fitting TRBD1. This CDR3 has 18 amino acids. V lost 3 bases to trimming and J lost 0 bases; unmatched junction nucleotides: 11. CDR1 is SGHDN, CDR2 FVKESK, per germline. CDR3 protein: CASSHDFRQGVSYNEQFF. The CDR3 DNA reads as TGTGCCAGCAGCCACGACTTCCGACAGGGCGTCTCCTACAATGAGCAGTTCTTC. Supplemented by reference TRBV14 and TRBJ2-1, the full variable domain reads EAGVTQFPSHSVIEKGQTVTLRCDPISGHDNLYWYRRVMGKEIKFLLHFVKESKQDESGMPNNRFLAERTGGTYSTLKVQPAELEDSGVYFCASSHDFRQGVSYNEQFFGPGTRLTVL.

The chain couples TRBV7-8 to TRBJ1-2, with D perhaps TRBD1 (6 bases). Germline V gene lookup returns CDR1 SGHVS and CDR2 FQNEAQ. This CDR3 has 13 amino acids. Trimming left V 2 bases short and J 4 bases short, with 8 bases between. The CDR3 DNA follows: TGTGCCAGCAGCTTAACAGGGAGCTATGGCTACACCTTC. It is translated as CASSLTGSYGYTF. The full variable domain, completed using reference TRBV7-8 and TRBJ1-2, is GAGVSQSPRYKVAKRGQDVALRCDPISGHVSLFWYQQALGQGPEFLTYFQNEAQLDKSGLPSDRFFAERPEGSVSTLKIQRTQQEDSAVYLCASSLTGSYGYTFGSGTRLTVV.

The chain links TRBV4-3 to TRBJ1-2; 10 bases map to TRBD1. Trimming cost V 0 bases and J 5 bases; bases outside gene matches: 9. CDR3 length: 17 amino acids. Per the germline V gene, CDR1 is LGHNA and CDR2 is YSLEER. CDR3 amino acids: CASSQERTGGRWYGYTF. As DNA, the CDR3 is TGCGCCAGCAGCCAAGAACGGACAGGGGGGAGATGGTATGGCTACACCTTC.

This clone was counted a few times. This sequence joins TRBV27 and TRBJ2-7, with 7 bases that match TRBD2. CDR1 and CDR2 (germline): MNHEY, SMNVEV (reference sequence). Unmatched junction bases numbered 5, after V lost 0 bases and J lost 3 bases. This CDR3 comprises 15 residues. The CDR3 sequence: CASSLSAGVYYEQYF. The CDR3 DNA reads as TGTGCCAGCAGTTTATCGGCGGGGGTCTACTACGAGCAGTACTTC.

The chain joins TRBV19 to TRBJ1-2, with D possibly TRBD1 on 6 matching bases. Deletions cut 4 bases from V and 4 bases from J, with 19 bases between. CDR1 LNHDA and CDR2 SQIVND come from the germline V gene (reference sequence). This CDR3 is 16 amino acids long. CDR3 DNA sequence: TGTGCCAGTAGTACCCCTTTCGGGACACCAATCTATGGCTACACCTTC. It specifies CASSTPFGTPIYGYTF.

V and J are TRBV4-2 and TRBJ2-7, with a weak D call TRBD2 (6 bases). V dropped 3 bases and J dropped 6 bases, with 18 bases sitting between them. CDR1 is LGHNA and CDR2 is YNFKEQ in the germline V gene. The CDR3 runs 15 residues. The DNA for the CDR3 is TGTGCCAGCAGCCAGCGACCCGGGGGTGTGACCGAGCAGTACTTC. Its protein product is CASSQRPGGVTEQYF.

The chain employs TRBV5-1 and TRBJ1-4; a possible D gene is TRBD1 (5 bases). Germline V CDR1 and CDR2: SGHRS, YFSETQ. V lost 6 bases to trimming and J lost 0 bases, with 12 bases between them. The CDR3 extends over 15 amino acids. CDR3 residues: CASTRGDATNEKLFF. The CDR3 DNA is TGCGCCAGCACCCGGGGGGATGCAACTAATGAAAAACTGTTTTTT.

The J gene is TRBJ1-2, the V gene TRBV4-1; maybe TRBD1 (5 bases). The germline V gene encodes CDR1 MGHRA and CDR2 YSYEKL. V was cut by 1 base and J by 5 bases, with 14 bases left in between. The CDR3 is 15 residues long. CDR3 region: CASSQGRGVGYGYTF. The CDR3 DNA sequence: TGCGCCAGCAGCCAAGGCCGGGGGGTTGGGTATGGCTACACCTTC.

V gene TRBV9 combines with J gene TRBJ2-3; 11 nucleotides match TRBD1. The germline V gene encodes CDR1 SGDLS and CDR2 YYNGEE. V gave up 0 bases and J gave up 5 bases; unmatched junction bases: 8. CDR3 length: 17 amino acids. The CDR3 protein is CASSVGGGTGGLDTQYF. The DNA for the CDR3 is TGTGCCAGCAGCGTAGGAGGCGGGACAGGGGGATTAGATACGCAGTATTTT.

The rearrangement links TRBV3-1 (or the pseudogene TRBV3-2) to TRBJ1-1, with a weak D call TRBD1 (6 bases). The CDR3 runs 16 residues. With 4 bases removed from V and 1 base from J, the gap between germline ends came to 16 bases. Germline values: CDR1 LGHDT, CDR2 YNNKEL (reference sequence). The CDR3 nucleotides read TGTGCCAGCAGCCCTCACCGGGGGGCTGGGAACACTGAAGCTTTCTTT. Its translation is CASSPHRGAGNTEAFF.

This chain connects TRBV9 to TRBJ2-2; perhaps TRBD1 as D (6 bases). Between the trimmed V and J ends, which lost 3 bases and 2 bases, there was a span of 14 bases. Germline CDR1 is SGDLS and CDR2 is YYNGEE. This CDR3 is built from 16 residues. DNA for the CDR3: TGTGCCAGCAGCGCGCGCCGAGGGGGAAACACCGGGGAGCTGTTTTTT. This gives the protein CASSARRGGNTGELFF.

J is TRBJ2-1 and V is TRBV20-1, with TRBD2 matching 13 bases. Germline trimming cut 3 bases from V and 8 bases from J; bases unmatched to any gene: 10. Germline CDR1 DFQATT, CDR2 SNEGSKA (reference sequence). This CDR3 has 16 residues. This CDR3 reads CSASFRELAGGDEQFF. DNA for the CDR3: TGCAGTGCTAGTTTCCGGGAACTAGCGGGGGGGGATGAGCAGTTCTTC.

CDR3 nucleotides: TGTGCCAGTAGTATCCTCGGACAGGGTCTGGGGACAGATACGCAGTATTTT. It is translated as CASSILGQGLGTDTQYF. The V call is TRBV19, the J call TRBJ2-3, with 8 bases aligning to TRBD1. The CDR3 runs 17 residues. J gave up 3 bases and V 3 bases, and 11 bases lay outside the gene matches. CDR1 is LNHDA, CDR2 SQIVND, per germline (reference sequence).

As regards this clone: The junction shows a germline mismatch at one end, possibly a read error. The chain recombines TRBV7-7 with TRBJ2-5; tentatively, D is TRBD1 (6 bases). Germline CDR1 reads SSHAT; CDR2 reads FNYEAQ (reference sequence). CDR3 length equals 19 residues. CDR3 in DNA: TGTGCTAGCAGCTTAGCCGCTTCGTGGAGGACAGACACGCAAGAGACCCAGTACTTC. Its translation: CASSLAASWRTDTQETQYF.